One and the same sample provided the 3 T cell receptor beta chains below, sequenced in a study of CD8+ T cells in alopecia areata. After isolation, RNA underwent reverse transcription to generate cDNA as the sequencing template. Profiling relied on immunoSEQ multiplex PCR, and the TCRdb table lists in-frame clones only, not all of them. The sample consists of about 76,000 clones, around 29% of them appearing once. Sample treatment: oral pan-JAK inhibitor, 5-10 mg twice daily. The material sequenced was CD8+ T cells sorted from blood, taken at week 4, from a patient treated with tofacitinib. Receptors originate from a human donor with alopecia areata.

This chain links TRBV14 with TRBJ2-1; 9 positions match TRBD2. There are 16 residues in the CDR3. Germline V gene lookup returns CDR1 SGHDN and CDR2 FVKESK. After removal of 3 bases from V and 4 bases from J, the junction contained 7 bases not matched to a gene. DNA of the CDR3: TGTGCCAGCAGCCATACTAGCGGGCCCGCATACAATGAGCAGTTCTTC. Protein product: CASSHTSGPAYNEQFF.

V gene TRBV30 combines with J gene TRBJ2-4; D gene uncertain. The CDR3 has 12 residues. V lost 1 base, J lost 5 bases, and 6 bases lay in between. CDR1 is GTSNPN and CDR2 is SVGIG in the germline V gene (reference sequence). The CDR3 DNA sequence: TGTGCCTGGAGTGGGGCAGAAAACATTCAGTACTTC. As protein: CAWSGAENIQYF.

The chain uses TRBV4-3 and TRBJ2-1, with 10 bases identical to TRBD2. The germline gives CDR1 LGHNA, CDR2 YSLEER. This CDR3 spans 19 amino acids. V gave up 0 bases and J gave up 0 bases; unmatched junction bases: 8. The CDR3 sequence: CASSQDGLAGAHSYNEQFF. CDR3 bases: TGCGCCAGCAGCCAAGACGGGCTAGCGGGAGCCCACTCCTACAATGAGCAGTTCTTC.